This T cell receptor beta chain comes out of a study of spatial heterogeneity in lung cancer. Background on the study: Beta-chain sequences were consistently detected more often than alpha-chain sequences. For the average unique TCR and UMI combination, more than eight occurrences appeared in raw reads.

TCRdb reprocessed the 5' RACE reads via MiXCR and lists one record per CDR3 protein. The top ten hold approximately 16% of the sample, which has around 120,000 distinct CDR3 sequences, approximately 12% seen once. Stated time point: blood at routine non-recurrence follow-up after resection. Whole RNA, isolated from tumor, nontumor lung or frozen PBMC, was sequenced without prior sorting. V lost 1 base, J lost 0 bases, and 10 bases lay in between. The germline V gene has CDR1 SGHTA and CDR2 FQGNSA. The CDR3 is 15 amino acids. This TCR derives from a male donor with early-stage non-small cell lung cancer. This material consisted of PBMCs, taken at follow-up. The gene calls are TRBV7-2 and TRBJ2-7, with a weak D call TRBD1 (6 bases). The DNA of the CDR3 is TGTGCCAGCAGCTTAGGCGACAGGTGCTCCTACGAGCAGTACTTC. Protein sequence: CASSLGDRCSYEQYF. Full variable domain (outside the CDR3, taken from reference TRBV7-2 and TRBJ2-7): GAGVSQSPSNKVTEKGKDVELRCDPISGHTALYWYRQSLGQGLEFLIYFQGNSAPDKSGLPSDRFSAERTGGSVSTLTIQRTQQEDSAVYLCASSLGDRCSYEQYFGPGTRLTVT.